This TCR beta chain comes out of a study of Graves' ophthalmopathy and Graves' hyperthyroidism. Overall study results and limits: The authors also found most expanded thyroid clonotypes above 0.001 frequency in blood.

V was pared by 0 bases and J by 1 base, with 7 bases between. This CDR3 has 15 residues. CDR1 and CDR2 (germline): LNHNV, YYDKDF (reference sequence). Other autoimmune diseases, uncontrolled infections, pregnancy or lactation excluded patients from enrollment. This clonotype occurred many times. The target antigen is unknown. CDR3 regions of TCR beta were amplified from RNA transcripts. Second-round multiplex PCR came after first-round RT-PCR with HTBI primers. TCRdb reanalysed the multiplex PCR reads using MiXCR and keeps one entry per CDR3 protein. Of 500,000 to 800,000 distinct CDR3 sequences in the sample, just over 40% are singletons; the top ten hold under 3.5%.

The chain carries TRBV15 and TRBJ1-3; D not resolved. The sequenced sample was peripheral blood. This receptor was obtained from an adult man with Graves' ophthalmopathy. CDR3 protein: CATSRDQESGNTIYF. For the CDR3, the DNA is TGTGCCACCAGCAGAGATCAAGAGTCTGGAAACACCATATATTTT.